Listed here are 14 T cell receptor beta chains from one sample, sequenced in a study of cytotoxic CD8 clonotypes in ibrutinib-treated CLL. Assay used: immunoSEQ multiplex PCR; TCRdb lists only in-frame clones, some missing. In the table there are about 300,000 clones, over 60% of which are singletons. Sequenced material: PBMCs, taken after 36 months of ibrutinib treatment. All receptors derive from a human donor with chronic lymphocytic leukemia.

This clone was seen only a few times. The V call is TRBV13, the J call TRBJ2-7; D unclear. V was cut by 1 base and J by 2 bases, with 12 bases left in between. This CDR3 has 15 residues. Germline V gene sequence: CDR1 PRHDT, CDR2 FYEKMQ (reference sequence). The CDR3: CASSLATKLPYEQYF. DNA for the CDR3: TGTGCCAGCAGCTTAGCCACGAAGCTACCCTACGAGCAGTACTTC. Full variable domain (rest looked up from reference TRBV13 and TRBJ2-7): AAGVIQSPRHLIKEKRETATLKCYPIPRHDTVYWYQQGPGQDPQFLISFYEKMQSDKGSIPDRFSAQQFSDYHSELNMSSLELGDSALYFCASSLATKLPYEQYFGPGTRLTVT.

In this sample, this clone turned up a few times. The chain carries TRBV19 and TRBJ1-2, with a weak D call TRBD1 (6 bases). The CDR3 covers 15 residues. Germline values: CDR1 LNHDA, CDR2 SQIVND (reference sequence). V lost 10 bases, J lost 3 bases, and 21 bases lay in between. The CDR3 protein is CATRSFRGRDYGYTF. The CDR3 nucleotides read TGTGCCACCAGGTCTTTCAGGGGACGGGACTATGGCTACACCTTC.

The table lists this clone with a few counts. The chain combines TRBV28 with TRBJ2-7; perhaps TRBD2 as D (6 bases). With 7 bases removed from V and 2 bases from J, the gap between germline ends came to 18 bases. This CDR3 has 15 residues. Germline CDR1 is MDHEN and CDR2 is SYDVKM. In DNA, the CDR3 is TGTGCCAGCAATGGCCGGGGCGGGGTTGCCTACGAGCAGTACTTC. It encodes CASNGRGGVAYEQYF. Based on the CDR3 plus reference TRBV28 and TRBJ2-7, the full variable domain is DVKVTQSSRYLVKRTGEKVFLECVQDMDHENMFWYRQDPGLGLRLIYFSYDVKMKEKGDIPEGYSVSREKKERFSLILESASTNQTSMYLCASNGRGGVAYEQYFGPGTRLTVT.

The V gene is TRBV13, the J gene TRBJ2-3, with TRBD1 matching over 7 bases. The CDR3 is 15 amino acids. Germline V gene lookup returns CDR1 PRHDT and CDR2 FYEKMQ (reference sequence). Trimming removed 5 bases from V and 2 bases from J; junction bases left unmatched: 7. CDR3 nucleotide sequence: TGTGCCAGCAGCCCTCGGGACAGAAACACAGATACGCAGTATTTT. Protein product: CASSPRDRNTDTQYF.

The rearrangement links TRBV7-8 to TRBJ2-2; tentatively, D is TRBD1 (5 bases). The CDR3 spans 15 residues. CDR1 and CDR2 from the germline V gene are SGHVS and FQNEAQ. Between the trimmed V and J ends, which lost 2 bases and 1 base, there was a span of 8 bases. CDR3 sequence reads: CASSLWQGNTGELFF. CDR3 in DNA: TGTGCCAGCAGCTTATGGCAGGGGAACACCGGGGAGCTGTTTTTT.

This chain connects TRBV7-9 to TRBJ2-2; no clear D gene. Trimming pared 7 bases from V and 5 bases from J, leaving 5 bases between. CDR3 length: 11 residues. CDR1 SEHNR and CDR2 FQNEAQ come from the germline V gene (reference sequence). The DNA of the CDR3 is TGTGCCAGCACCCTGACCGGGGAGCTGTTTTTT. Its protein is CASTLTGELFF.

The chain links TRBV5-1 to TRBJ2-3; D unclear. CDR3 length: 18 residues. The germline V and J ends were trimmed by 1 base and 1 base, with 19 bases remaining between them. Germline lookup yields CDR1 SGHRS and CDR2 YFSETQ. CDR3 nucleotide sequence: TGCGCCAGCAGCTTGCTTCCCATCACCATACTCGGCACAGATACGCAGTATTTT. Protein sequence: CASSLLPITILGTDTQYF.

V is TRBV5-1 and J is TRBJ1-1; 7 bases match TRBD1. Germline V CDR1 and CDR2: SGHRS, YFSETQ. The trim removed 4 bases at V and 1 base at J, leaving 4 bases unmatched. CDR3 size: 14 residues. The chain's CDR3 is CASSRGDRNTEAFF. The CDR3 region has the DNA TGCGCCAGCAGCCGTGGGGACAGGAACACTGAAGCTTTCTTT. The entire variable domain, with the rest obtained from reference TRBV5-1 and TRBJ1-1, is as follows: KAGVTQTPRYLIKTRGQQVTLSCSPISGHRSVSWYQQTPGQGLQFLFEYFSETQRNKGNFPGRFSGRQFSNSRSEMNVSTLELGDSALYLCASSRGDRNTEAFFGQGTRLTVV.

This clone was seen only a few times. This rearrangement joins TRBV9 to TRBJ2-7; TRBD1 agrees at 11 bases. J gave up 7 bases and V 3 bases, and 6 bases lay outside the gene matches. The CDR3 spans 14 residues. Germline V lookup: CDR1 SGDLS, CDR2 YYNGEE. The CDR3 region has the DNA TGTGCCAGCAGCGCCCGGACAGGGGGCGGAGAGCAGTACTTC. Its protein is CASSARTGGGEQYF.

The rearrangement links TRBV5-1 to TRBJ1-1; a possible D gene is TRBD1 (5 bases). The germline V and J ends were trimmed by 4 bases and 5 bases, with 24 bases remaining between them. CDR3 length: 17 residues. Germline V gene data show CDR1 as SGHRS and CDR2 as YFSETQ. The CDR3 coding sequence is TGCGCCAGCAGCACATTACCCCTGGGCAGGGTATGGACTGAAGCTTTCTTT. Amino acids: CASSTLPLGRVWTEAFF.

The chain combines TRBV6-4 with TRBJ1-2; D gene uncertain. This CDR3 has 14 amino acids. CDR1 is MRHNA, CDR2 SNTAGT, per germline. Trimming left V 5 bases short and J 2 bases short, with 12 bases between. As DNA, the CDR3 is TGTGCCAGCAGTACCGGCCACGGGAACTATGGCTACACCTTC. Protein: CASSTGHGNYGYTF.

The chain combines TRBV6-1 with TRBJ2-7, with TRBD1 matching 8 bases. The CDR3 length is 13 residues. The J segment lost 5 bases and the V segment lost 2 bases, leaving 2 bases of the junction unmatched. Germline lookup yields CDR1 MNHNS and CDR2 SASEGT. CDR3 sequence reads: CASSEQGAHEQYF. The CDR3 region has the DNA TGTGCCAGCAGTGAACAGGGGGCCCACGAGCAGTACTTC.

This sequence joins TRBV7-8 and TRBJ2-5, with D perhaps TRBD2 (6 bases). Germline CDR1 and CDR2: SGHVS and FQNEAQ. The CDR3 loop spans 14 amino acids. V shed 4 bases and J shed 1 base, with 10 bases lying between them. For the CDR3, the DNA is TGTGCCAGCAGCTGGACGGGAGCCCAAGAGACCCAGTACTTC. It encodes CASSWTGAQETQYF.

The count of this clone is one. V and J are TRBV11-1 and TRBJ1-5; no clear D. The germline V gene has CDR1 SGHAT and CDR2 FQDESV (reference sequence). CDR3 length equals 13 residues. V dropped 1 base and J dropped 9 bases, with 10 bases sitting between them. CDR3 in DNA: TGTGCCAGCAGCTTAGGCTCCCGGTGGCCCCAGCATTTT. This codes for CASSLGSRWPQHF.